This TCR beta chain was found in a study of shared clonotypes between healthy human individuals. Study-level findings and limits: Rarefaction revealed incomplete sorted-subset sequencing despite large depth.

Repertoires were generated with immunoSEQ multiplex PCR, while TCRdb's copy carries only in-frame clones and drops some. The profile shows about 2.3 million clones, 85% to 95% of them singletons. Of note for this clone: The antigen remains undetermined.

The V and J ends lost 6 bases and 0 bases respectively, with 12 bases between them. Germline loops: CDR1 ENHRY, CDR2 SYGVKD. CDR3 length: 14 amino acids. The TCR comes from a man younger than 35 in good health. Some clones in this sample may be carry-over from other donors' samples. The V and J genes are TRBV10-3 and TRBJ2-7, with D unclear. Sequencing was carried out using naive CD4+ T cells from PBMCs. The subset: CD45RA+ positively selected. CDR3 in DNA: TGTGCCATCAGCAAGGACGTCAGCTCCTACGAGCAGTACTTC. Encoded protein: CAISKDVSSYEQYF.